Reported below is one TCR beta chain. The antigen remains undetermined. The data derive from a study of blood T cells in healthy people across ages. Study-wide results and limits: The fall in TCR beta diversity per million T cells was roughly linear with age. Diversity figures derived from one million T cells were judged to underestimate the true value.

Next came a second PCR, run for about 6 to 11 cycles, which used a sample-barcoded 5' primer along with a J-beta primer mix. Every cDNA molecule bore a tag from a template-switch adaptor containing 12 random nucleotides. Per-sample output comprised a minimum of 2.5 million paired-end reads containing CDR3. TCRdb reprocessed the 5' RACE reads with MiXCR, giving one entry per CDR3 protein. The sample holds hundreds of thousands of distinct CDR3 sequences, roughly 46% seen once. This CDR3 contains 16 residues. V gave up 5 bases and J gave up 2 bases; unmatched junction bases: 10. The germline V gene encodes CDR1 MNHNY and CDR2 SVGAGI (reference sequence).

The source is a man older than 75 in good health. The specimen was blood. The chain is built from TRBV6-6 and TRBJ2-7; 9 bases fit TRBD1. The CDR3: CASSQGTGMIPYEQYF. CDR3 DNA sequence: TGTGCCAGCAGTCAGGGGACAGGGATGATCCCCTACGAGCAGTACTTC.